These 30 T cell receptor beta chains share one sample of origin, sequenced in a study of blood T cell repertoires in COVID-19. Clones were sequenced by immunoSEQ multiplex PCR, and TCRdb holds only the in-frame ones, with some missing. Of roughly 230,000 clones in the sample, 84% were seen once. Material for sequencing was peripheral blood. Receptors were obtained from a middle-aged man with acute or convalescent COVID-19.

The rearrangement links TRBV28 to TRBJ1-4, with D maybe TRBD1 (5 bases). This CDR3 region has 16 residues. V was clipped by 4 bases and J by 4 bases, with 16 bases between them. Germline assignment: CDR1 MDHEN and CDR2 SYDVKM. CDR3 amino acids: CASSSLDTGDNEKLFF. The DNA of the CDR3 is TGTGCCAGCAGTTCACTCGACACGGGGGATAATGAAAAACTGTTTTTT.

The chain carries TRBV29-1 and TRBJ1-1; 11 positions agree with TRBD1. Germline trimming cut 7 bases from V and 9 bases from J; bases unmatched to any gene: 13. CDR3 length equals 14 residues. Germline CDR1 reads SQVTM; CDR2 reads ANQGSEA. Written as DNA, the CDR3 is TGCAGCGCCGGATCGGGGACAGGGGGAAAAAAAGCTTTCTTT. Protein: CSAGSGTGGKKAFF.

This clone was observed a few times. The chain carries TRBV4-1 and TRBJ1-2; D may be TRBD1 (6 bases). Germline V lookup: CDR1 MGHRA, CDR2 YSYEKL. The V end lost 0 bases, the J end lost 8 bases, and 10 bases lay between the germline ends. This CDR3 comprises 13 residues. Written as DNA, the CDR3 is TGCGCCAGCAGCCAAGAACAGGGCGGCGGCTACACCTTC. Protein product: CASSQEQGGGYTF.

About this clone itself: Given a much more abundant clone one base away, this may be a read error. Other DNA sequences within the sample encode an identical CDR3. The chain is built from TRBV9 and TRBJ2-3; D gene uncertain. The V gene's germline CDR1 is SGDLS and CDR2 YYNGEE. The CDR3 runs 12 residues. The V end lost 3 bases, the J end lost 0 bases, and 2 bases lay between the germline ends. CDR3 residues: CASSASTDTQYF. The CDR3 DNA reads TGTGCCAGCAGCGCAAGCACAGATACGCAGTATTTT.

In nucleotides, the CDR3 is TGCGCCAGCAGCTCCCAAACAGGGGGCTATGGCACCGGGGAGCTGTTTTTT. Protein sequence: CASSSQTGGYGTGELFF. The chain combines TRBV5-1 with TRBJ2-2; 9 nucleotides agree with TRBD1. Germline V gene sequence: CDR1 SGHRS, CDR2 YFSETQ. V was clipped by 3 bases and J by 4 bases; unmatched bases: 10. The CDR3 length is 17 residues.

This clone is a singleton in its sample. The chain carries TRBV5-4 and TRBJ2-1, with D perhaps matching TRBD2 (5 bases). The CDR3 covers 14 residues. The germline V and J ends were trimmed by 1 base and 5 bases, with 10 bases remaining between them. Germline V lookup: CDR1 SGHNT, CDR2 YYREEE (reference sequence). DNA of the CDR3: TGTGCCAGCAGCTTGTTCTACGGGGACAATGAGCAGTTCTTC. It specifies CASSLFYGDNEQFF.

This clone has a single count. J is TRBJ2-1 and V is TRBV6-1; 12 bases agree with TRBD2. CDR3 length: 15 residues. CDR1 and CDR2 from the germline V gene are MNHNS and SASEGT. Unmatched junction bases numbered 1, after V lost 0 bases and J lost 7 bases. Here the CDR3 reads CASSEALAGGNEQFF. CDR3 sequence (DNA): TGTGCCAGCAGTGAAGCACTAGCGGGGGGTAATGAGCAGTTCTTC.

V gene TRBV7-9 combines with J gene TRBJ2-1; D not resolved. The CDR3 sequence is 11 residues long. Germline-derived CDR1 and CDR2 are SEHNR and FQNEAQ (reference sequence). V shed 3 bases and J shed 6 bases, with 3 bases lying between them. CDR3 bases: TGTGCCAGCAGCTTGAGCAATGAGCAGTTCTTC. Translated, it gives CASSLSNEQFF.

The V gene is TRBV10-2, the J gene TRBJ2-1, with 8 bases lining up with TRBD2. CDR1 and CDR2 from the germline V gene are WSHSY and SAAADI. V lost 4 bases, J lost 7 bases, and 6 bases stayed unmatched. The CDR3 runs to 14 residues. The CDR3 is CASSAGGRRNEQFF. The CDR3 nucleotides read TGCGCCAGCAGTGCTGGCGGGAGGAGGAATGAGCAGTTCTTC.

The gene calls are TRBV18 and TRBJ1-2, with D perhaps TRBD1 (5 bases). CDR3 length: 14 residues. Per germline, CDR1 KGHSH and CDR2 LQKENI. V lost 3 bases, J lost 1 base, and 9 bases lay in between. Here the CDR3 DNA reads TGTGCCAGCTCACCGACAGAAGTTAACTATGGCTACACCTTC. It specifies CASSPTEVNYGYTF.

The CDR3: CASSLEAGWVSPLHF. CDR3 DNA: TGCGCCAGCAGCTTGGAGGCAGGGTGGGTTTCACCCCTCCACTTT. The chain links TRBV5-1 to TRBJ1-6; maybe TRBD1 (5 bases). The CDR3 sequence is 15 residues long. From germline, CDR1 is SGHRS and CDR2 YFSETQ. V lost 0 bases, J lost 9 bases, and 13 bases lay in between. Combining the CDR3 with reference TRBV5-1 and TRBJ1-6 gives the whole variable domain KAGVTQTPRYLIKTRGQQVTLSCSPISGHRSVSWYQQTPGQGLQFLFEYFSETQRNKGNFPGRFSGRQFSNSRSEMNVSTLELGDSALYLCASSLEAGWVSPLHFGNGTRLTVT.

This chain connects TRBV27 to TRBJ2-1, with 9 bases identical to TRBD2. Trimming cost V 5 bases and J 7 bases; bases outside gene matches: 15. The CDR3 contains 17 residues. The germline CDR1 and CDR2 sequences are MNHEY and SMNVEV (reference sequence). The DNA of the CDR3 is TGTGCCAGCAGTCCCCCCTCTATAGCGGGAGTAGTGAATGAGCAGTTCTTC. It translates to CASSPPSIAGVVNEQFF.

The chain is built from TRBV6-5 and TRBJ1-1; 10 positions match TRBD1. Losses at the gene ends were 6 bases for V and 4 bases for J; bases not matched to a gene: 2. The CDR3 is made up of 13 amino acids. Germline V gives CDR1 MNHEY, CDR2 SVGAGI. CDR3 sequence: CASRDRGSTEAFF. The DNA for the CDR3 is TGTGCCAGCAGGGACAGGGGGAGCACTGAAGCTTTCTTT.

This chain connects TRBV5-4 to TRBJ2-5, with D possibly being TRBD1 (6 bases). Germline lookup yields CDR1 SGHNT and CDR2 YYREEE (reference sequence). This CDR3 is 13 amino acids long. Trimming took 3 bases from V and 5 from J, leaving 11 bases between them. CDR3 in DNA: TGTGCCAGCAGCTCCGGACAGCAGGAGACCCAGTACTTC. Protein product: CASSSGQQETQYF.

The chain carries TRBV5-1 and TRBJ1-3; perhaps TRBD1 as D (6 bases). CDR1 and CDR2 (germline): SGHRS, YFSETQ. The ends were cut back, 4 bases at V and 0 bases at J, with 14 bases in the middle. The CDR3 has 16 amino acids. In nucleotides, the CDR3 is TGCGCCAGCAGCGTGGGACACCTCACCTCTGGAAACACCATATATTTT. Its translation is CASSVGHLTSGNTIYF.

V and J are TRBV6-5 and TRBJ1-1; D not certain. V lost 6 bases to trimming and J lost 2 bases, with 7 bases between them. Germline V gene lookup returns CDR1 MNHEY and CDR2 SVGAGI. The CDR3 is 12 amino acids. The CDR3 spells CASRRVNTEAFF. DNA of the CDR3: TGTGCCAGCAGACGGGTAAACACTGAAGCTTTCTTT.

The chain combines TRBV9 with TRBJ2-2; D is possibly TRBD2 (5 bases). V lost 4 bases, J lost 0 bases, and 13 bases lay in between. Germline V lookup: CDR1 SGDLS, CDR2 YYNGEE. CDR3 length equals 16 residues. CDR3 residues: CASSKAGDPNTGELFF. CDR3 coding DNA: TGTGCCAGCAGCAAAGCCGGGGATCCGAACACCGGGGAGCTGTTTTTT. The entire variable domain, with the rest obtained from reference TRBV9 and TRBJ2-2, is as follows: DSGVTQTPKHLITATGQRVTLRCSPRSGDLSVYWYQQSLDQGLQFLIQYYNGEERAKGNILERFSAQQFPDLHSELNLSSLELGDSALYFCASSKAGDPNTGELFFGEGSRLTVL.

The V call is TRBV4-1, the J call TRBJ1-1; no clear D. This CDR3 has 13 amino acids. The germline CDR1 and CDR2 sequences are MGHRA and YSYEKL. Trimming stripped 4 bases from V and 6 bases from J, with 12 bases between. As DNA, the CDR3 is TGCGCCAGCAGCCGAACGACCGGAGCTGAAGCTTTCTTT. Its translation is CASSRTTGAEAFF.

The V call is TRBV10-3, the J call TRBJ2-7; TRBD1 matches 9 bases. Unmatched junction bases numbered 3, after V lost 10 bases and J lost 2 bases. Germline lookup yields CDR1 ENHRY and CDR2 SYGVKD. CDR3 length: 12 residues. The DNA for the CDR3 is TGTGCCACCCGACAGGGGGCCTACGAGCAGTACTTC. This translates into CATRQGAYEQYF.

DNA of the CDR3: TGCGCCAGCAGCCCCTCGACAGGTGGCTACACCTTC. Residues: CASSPSTGGYTF. The rearrangement joins TRBV5-1 to TRBJ1-2; possible D gene TRBD1, 6 bases. Germline assignment: CDR1 SGHRS and CDR2 YFSETQ. The CDR3 runs 12 residues. V was clipped by 4 bases and J by 7 bases, with 11 bases between them.

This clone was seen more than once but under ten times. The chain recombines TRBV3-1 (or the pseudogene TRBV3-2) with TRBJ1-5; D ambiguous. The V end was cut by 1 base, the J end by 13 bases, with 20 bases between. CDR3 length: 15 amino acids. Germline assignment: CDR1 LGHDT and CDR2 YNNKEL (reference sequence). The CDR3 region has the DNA TGTGCCAGCAGCCAAGCCCTCAGCGGAGGCCGGGATCAGCATTTT. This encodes CASSQALSGGRDQHF.

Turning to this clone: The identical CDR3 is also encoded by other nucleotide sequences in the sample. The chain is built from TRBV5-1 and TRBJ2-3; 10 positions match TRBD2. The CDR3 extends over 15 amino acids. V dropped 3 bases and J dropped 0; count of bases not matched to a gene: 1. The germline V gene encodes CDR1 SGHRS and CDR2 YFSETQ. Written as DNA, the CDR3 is TGCGCCAGCAGCTGGACTAGCGGTAGCACAGATACGCAGTATTTT. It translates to CASSWTSGSTDTQYF.

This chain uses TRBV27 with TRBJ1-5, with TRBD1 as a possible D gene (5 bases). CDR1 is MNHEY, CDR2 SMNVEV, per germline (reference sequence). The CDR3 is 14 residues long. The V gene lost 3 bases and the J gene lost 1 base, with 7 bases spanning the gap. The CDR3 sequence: CASSFSGSNQPQHF. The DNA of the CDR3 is TGTGCCAGCAGTTTTTCAGGGAGCAATCAGCCCCAGCATTTT.

CDR3 nucleotide sequence: TGCGCCAGCAGCTTTGGGACAGGCATTAATCAGCCCCAGCATTTT. Its protein is CASSFGTGINQPQHF. The rearrangement uses TRBV5-1 and TRBJ1-5; TRBD1 matches 8 bases. CDR3 size: 15 residues. CDR1 is SGHRS, CDR2 YFSETQ, per germline. V lost 2 bases to trimming and J lost 4 bases; unmatched junction nucleotides: 5.

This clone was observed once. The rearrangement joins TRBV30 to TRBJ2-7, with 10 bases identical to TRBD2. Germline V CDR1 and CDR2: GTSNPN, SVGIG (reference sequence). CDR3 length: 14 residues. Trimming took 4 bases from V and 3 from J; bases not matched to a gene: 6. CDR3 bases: TGTGCCTGGAAAAGGACTAGCGGATTCTACGAGCAGTACTTC. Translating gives CAWKRTSGFYEQYF.

The CDR3 DNA reads as TGTGCCAGCAGCTCCCGGGACTACCAGGAGTACTTC. Translating it yields CASSSRDYQEYF. This rearrangement joins TRBV11-2 to TRBJ2-7, with TRBD2 identical over 7 bases. The V gene end was trimmed by 4 bases and the J gene end by 11 bases; junction bases not matched to a gene: 8. Germline CDR1 and CDR2: SGHAT and FQNNGV. This CDR3 has 12 residues.

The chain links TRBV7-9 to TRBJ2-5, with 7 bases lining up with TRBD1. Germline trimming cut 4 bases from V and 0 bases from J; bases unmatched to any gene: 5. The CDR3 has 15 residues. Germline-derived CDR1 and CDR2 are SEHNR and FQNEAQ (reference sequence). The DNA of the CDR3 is TGTGCCAGCAGCTCTGGACAGGCTAACCAAGAGACCCAGTACTTC. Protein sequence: CASSSGQANQETQYF.

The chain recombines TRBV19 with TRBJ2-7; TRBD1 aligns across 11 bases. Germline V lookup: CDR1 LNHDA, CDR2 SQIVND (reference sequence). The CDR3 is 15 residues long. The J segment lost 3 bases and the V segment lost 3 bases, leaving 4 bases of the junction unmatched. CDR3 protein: CASSIGGTGGYEQYF. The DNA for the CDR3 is TGTGCCAGTAGTATTGGGGGGACAGGGGGCTACGAGCAGTACTTC.

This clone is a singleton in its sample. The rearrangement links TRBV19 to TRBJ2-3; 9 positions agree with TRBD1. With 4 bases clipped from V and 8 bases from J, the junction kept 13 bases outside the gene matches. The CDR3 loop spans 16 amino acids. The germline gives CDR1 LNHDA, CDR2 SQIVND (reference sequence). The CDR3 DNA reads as TGTGCCAGTAGTACCCGGGACAGGGACCGCACGGCTACGCAGTATTTT. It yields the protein CASSTRDRDRTATQYF.

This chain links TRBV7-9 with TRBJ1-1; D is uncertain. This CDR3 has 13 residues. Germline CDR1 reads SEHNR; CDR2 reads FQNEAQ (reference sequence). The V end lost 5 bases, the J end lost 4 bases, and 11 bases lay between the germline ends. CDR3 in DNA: TGTGCCAGCAGCCCTAGCCCAGGCACTGAAGCTTTCTTT. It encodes CASSPSPGTEAFF.